These T cell receptor beta chains were read from a single sample in a study of T cell responses to AZD1222 COVID-19 vaccine. Libraries were prepared by immunoSEQ multiplex PCR; TCRdb keeps only in-frame clonotypes and omits some of them. The sample holds fewer than 120,000 clones, 85% to 95% seen once. The starting material was peripheral blood, obtained 28 days after the second AZD1222 dose. Receptor source: an adult who received the AZD1222 COVID-19 vaccine. The CDR3 runs from the conserved cysteine through the conserved F or W. A D gene is named only where the DNA matches it firmly. Size is omitted from some rows. Given values are once, few, many or a class for expanded clones.

>.|.|TRBV4-2|TRBJ2-1
TGTGCCAGCAGCCCCCATGTCGGGACCGGTTTCCCGGCTGAGCAGTTCTTC
CASSPHVGTGFPAEQFF
>TRBD2|few|TRBV7-9|TRBJ2-2
TGTGCCAGCAGCTGGACTAGCGGGGTGAGGGAGCTGTTTTTT
CASSWTSGVRELFF
>.|.|TRBV5-4|TRBJ2-1
TGTGCCAGCAGCTTGGAACAGGGATTTGGCTCCTACAATGAGCAGTTCTTC
CASSLEQGFGSYNEQFF
>.|once|TRBV11-2|TRBJ2-1
TGTGCCAGCAGCTTAACCAGGGCCAATGAGCAGTTCTTC
CASSLTRANEQFF
>TRBD1|.|TRBV5-6|TRBJ1-2
TGTGCCAGCAGATCTGGCCAGGGGGCGAGTGGCTACACCTTC
CASRSGQGASGYTF
>TRBD2|.|TRBV7-9|TRBJ2-1
TGTGCCAGCAGCTTAGCCCAGCGGGGGGGCTCCTACAATGAGCAGTTCTTC
CASSLAQRGGSYNEQFF
>.|.|TRBV7-9|TRBJ1-2
TGTGCCAGCAGCTTAGTAACTGCAAGTAACTATGGCTACACCTTC
CASSLVTASNYGYTF
>.|once|TRBV7-6|TRBJ2-3
TGTGCCAGCAGCTTACTAGCCCCGGGTATGACTAGCACAGATACGCAGTATTTT
CASSLLAPGMTSTDTQYF
>TRBD2|.|TRBV28|TRBJ2-2
TGTGCCAGCAGTAAAAATCAGCGGGAGCAAGGCACCGGGGAGCTGTTTTTT
CASSKNQREQGTGELFF
>TRBD2|.|TRBV12-5|TRBJ2-1
TGTGCTAGTGGTTTAGCGGGAGTATTAAATGAGCAGTTCTTC
CASGLAGVLNEQFF
>TRBD1|.|TRBV5-1|TRBJ1-2
TGCGCCAGCAGCTTTGGGACAGGGAGGACCTATGGCTACACCTTC
CASSFGTGRTYGYTF
>.|.|TRBV3-1/TRBV3-2|TRBJ2-7
TGTGCCAGCAGCCTTAGCGGAACTTCCTACGAGCAGTACTTC
CASSLSGTSYEQYF
>TRBD2|.|TRBV15|TRBJ2-1
TGTGCCACCAGAGTAGCGGGAGGGATGAATGAGCAGTTCTTC
CATRVAGGMNEQFF
>.|.|TRBV2|TRBJ1-1
TGTGCCAGCAGTGACCGAGCGCACACTGAAGCTTTCTTT
CASSDRAHTEAFF
>.|.|TRBV6-5|TRBJ1-2
TGTGCCAGCAGTTACATGGGTCTCGGAACGGACTATGGCTACACCTTC
CASSYMGLGTDYGYTF
>.|.|TRBV3-1/TRBV3-2|TRBJ1-5
TGTGCCAGCAGCCAATCGGAGGTCTACAATCAGCCCCAGCATTTT
CASSQSEVYNQPQHF
>.|.|TRBV14|TRBJ1-1
TGTGCCAGCAGCCAAGTACAGGGCTGGGGGTCTGAAGCTTTCTTT
CASSQVQGWGSEAFF
>.|.|TRBV29-1|TRBJ2-7
TGCAGCATTGAGGTAATTGGGGACGCGGCCTACGAGCAGTACTTC
CSIEVIGDAAYEQYF
>.|.|TRBV18|TRBJ1-1
TGTGCCAGCTCACCCACCAGACGGACCACTGAAGCTTTCTTT
CASSPTRRTTEAFF
>.|.|TRBV19|TRBJ1-1
TGTGCCAGTATTGGCTCCAGTACGGCTTTCTTT
CASIGSSTAFF
>TRBD1|.|TRBV9|TRBJ1-2
TGTGCCAGCAGCGCTACGGACAGGGCTGGCTACACCTTC
CASSATDRAGYTF
>TRBD1|once|TRBV29-1|TRBJ1-5
TGCAGCGTCGTTCCGCAGGGGGCCGATCAGCCCCAGCATTTT
CSVVPQGADQPQHF
>.|.|TRBV19|TRBJ1-2
TGTGCCAGTTCATGGCAGTTCATATCAGAGGGCTACACCTTC
CASSWQFISEGYTF
>TRBD1|.|TRBV5-1|TRBJ1-1
TGCGCCAGCAGCTTAACAGGGGCCCAGAGGGACACTGAAGCTTTCTTT
CASSLTGAQRDTEAFF
>.|.|TRBV7-9|TRBJ2-1
TGTGCCAGCAGCTTAGGGGCGCTCAATGAGCAGTTCTTC
CASSLGALNEQFF
>.|.|TRBV19|TRBJ1-4
TGTGCCAGTAGGGGGGCACTGGGGGAAAAACTGTTTTTT
CASRGALGEKLFF
>TRBD1|.|TRBV6-5|TRBJ1-1
TGTGCCAGCAGCCTACAGGGGCAGTTTACTGAAGCTTTCTTT
CASSLQGQFTEAFF
>.|.|TRBV14|TRBJ1-5
TGTGCCAGCAGCATCAATAGCAATCAGCCCCAGCATTTT
CASSINSNQPQHF
>.|.|TRBV19|TRBJ2-2
TGTGCCAGTACCCACACTGATATAACCGGGGAGCTGTTTTTT
CASTHTDITGELFF
>TRBD1|.|TRBV9|TRBJ1-1
TGTGCCAGCAGCGATGGACAGGGCGATAACACTGAAGCTTTCTTT
CASSDGQGDNTEAFF
>.|once|TRBV3-1/TRBV3-2|TRBJ1-2
TGTGCCAGCAAACCGGCGGCAGGATATGGCTACACCTTC
CASKPAAGYGYTF
>.|.|TRBV5-4|TRBJ2-2
TGTGCCAGCAGCTTTGGGCGTTTCGGGGAGCTGTTTTTT
CASSFGRFGELFF
>.|.|TRBV18|TRBJ1-3
TGTGCCAGCTCACCACAGGGTACGGAAAACACCATATATTTT
CASSPQGTENTIYF
>.|.|TRBV19|TRBJ1-2
TGTGCCAGTAGTATAGGGACTTTTGCGCAAGCTAACTATGGCTACACCTTC
CASSIGTFAQANYGYTF
>.|few|TRBV7-6|TRBJ2-7
TGTGCCAGCAGCTTAGCCCCAGGGTTTTCCTACGAGCAGTACTTC
CASSLAPGFSYEQYF
>TRBD2|.|TRBV5-4|TRBJ2-1
TGTGCCAGCAGGACTAGCGGGGGGATTTTCTCCTACAATGAGCAGTTCTTC
CASRTSGGIFSYNEQFF
>TRBD2|.|TRBV7-6|TRBJ2-7
TGTGCCAGCAGCTACCTAGGACTAGCGGTCGATGGCTACGAGCAGTACTTC
CASSYLGLAVDGYEQYF
>.|.|TRBV19|TRBJ1-2
TGTGCCAGTAATACACTCCGGGACACCTCTAACTATGGCTACACCTTC
CASNTLRDTSNYGYTF
>.|.|TRBV10-3|TRBJ1-6
TGTGCCATCAGTGAGGGTCCCACCTGGCCGTCAAGCTCCTATAATTCACCCCTCCACTTT
CAISEGPTWPSSSYNSPLHF
>TRBD1|.|TRBV19|TRBJ2-2
TGTGCCACCTGGGACAGGGGACGCACCGGGGAGCTGTTTTTT
CATWDRGRTGELFF
>.|.|TRBV11-3|TRBJ2-2
TGTGCCAGCAGCTTAGATGGAGGACTACCCAACACCGGGGAGCTGTTTTTT
CASSLDGGLPNTGELFF
>TRBD1|.|TRBV10-3|TRBJ2-7
TGTGCCATCAGTTTGGGACAGGGGGTCTCCTACGAGCAGTACTTC
CAISLGQGVSYEQYF
>TRBD1|.|TRBV19|TRBJ1-1
TGTGCCAGCACCATTGGGGGACAGGAAGCTTTCTTT
CASTIGGQEAFF
>.|.|TRBV6-5|TRBJ1-2
TGTGCCAGCAGTTACGGGCAGGGAGGAAGCTATGGCTACACCTTC
CASSYGQGGSYGYTF
>.|few|TRBV12-5|TRBJ1-2
TGTGCTAGTGGCTTGAGGGATGGCTACACCTTC
CASGLRDGYTF
>.|once|TRBV6-5|TRBJ1-1
TGTGCCAGCAATCTCGCCCTGGATGAGAGAGCTTTCTTT
CASNLALDERAFF
>TRBD1|.|TRBV3-1/TRBV3-2|TRBJ1-3
TGTGCCAGCAGCCCCCGCGGTACAGGGGCAGCAGGAAACACCATATATTTT
CASSPRGTGAAGNTIYF
>TRBD1|.|TRBV7-2|TRBJ1-3
TGTGCCAGCAGCTTCCAGGGGGCGAGGGGAAACACCATATATTTT
CASSFQGARGNTIYF
>.|once|TRBV19|TRBJ2-5
TGTGCCAGTAGTACACCCTTCATCGGGAAAGAGACCCAGTACTTC
CASSTPFIGKETQYF
>.|.|TRBV29-1|TRBJ1-2
TGCAGCGTTGAAGCGGGGGGCGGCTATGGCTACACCTTC
CSVEAGGGYGYTF
>TRBD2|.|TRBV11-3|TRBJ2-3
TGTGCCAGCAGCCCAATAGCGGGAGGTTCAGATACGCAGTATTTT
CASSPIAGGSDTQYF
>.|.|TRBV11-2|TRBJ2-1
TGTGCCAGCAGCTTAGATCCCCAAGCCCTGGGGTTCTTC
CASSLDPQALGFF